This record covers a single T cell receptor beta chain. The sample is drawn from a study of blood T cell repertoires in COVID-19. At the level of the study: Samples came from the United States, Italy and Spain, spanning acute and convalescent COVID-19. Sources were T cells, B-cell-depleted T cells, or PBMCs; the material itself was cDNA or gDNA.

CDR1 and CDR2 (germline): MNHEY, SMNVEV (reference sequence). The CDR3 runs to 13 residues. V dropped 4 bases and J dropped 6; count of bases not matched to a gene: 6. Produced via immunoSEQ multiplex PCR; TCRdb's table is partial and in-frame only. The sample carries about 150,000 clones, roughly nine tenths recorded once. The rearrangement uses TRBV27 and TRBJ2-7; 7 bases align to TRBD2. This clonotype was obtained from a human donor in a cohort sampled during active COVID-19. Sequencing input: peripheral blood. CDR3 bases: TGTGCCAGCAGTTGGGGGGGGGATCGCGAGCAGTACTTC. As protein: CASSWGGDREQYF.